This note documents a single TCR beta chain sequence. The antigen remains unidentified. Different DNA sequences within this sample yield the same CDR3. The ends were cut back, 6 bases at V and 4 bases at J, with 18 bases in the middle. The CDR3 is made up of 15 amino acids. Per germline, CDR1 SGHRS and CDR2 YFSETQ. In the PCR, 60 Vbeta and 13 Jbeta primers were used. Assay used: immunoSEQ multiplex PCR; TCRdb lists only in-frame clones, some missing. Altogether 100,000 or so clones are present, 78% being singletons, with the ten largest covering roughly 4.5%. These data come from a study of cytomegalovirus exposure and HLA in healthy donors. Notes on the study in general: High sensitivity and specificity were reportedly achieved when the classifier diagnosed cytomegalovirus status.

The sequence was obtained from a woman aged 40 to 55 in good health and CMV-seropositive. Material for sequencing was PBMCs. V is TRBV5-1 and J is TRBJ2-3, with D possibly called TRBD1 or TRBD2 (9 bases each). CDR3 in DNA: TGCGCCAGCACCTTAGCGGGGGACAGGGCAGATACGCAGTATTTT. Amino acid sequence: CASTLAGDRADTQYF.